The rows below give T cell receptor beta chains drawn from one sample of a study of blood T cell repertoires in COVID-19. Assay: immunoSEQ multiplex PCR; the TCRdb copy retains only in-frame clones and omits some. Of tens of thousands of clones detected, about 76% appear once; the ten largest clones hold about 24%. The sequenced sample was peripheral blood. The receptors come from a human donor in a cohort sampled during active COVID-19. Both conserved end residues are part of each CDR3. The order of the fields is clone size, V gene, J gene, D gene, CDR3 protein, CDR3 DNA. D genes are given only for firm matches. Expanded clones get a size class; other rows say once, few or many, or leave the size out.

clone size: NA
V gene: TRBV27
J gene: TRBJ2-2
D gene: TRBD2
CDR3 protein: CASSPGGAGETGELFF
CDR3 DNA: TGTGCCAGCAGTCCCGGGGGGGCGGGAGAGACCGGGGAGCTGTTTTTT

clone size: NA
V gene: TRBV3-1/TRBV3-2
J gene: TRBJ2-7
D gene: TRBD2
CDR3 protein: CASSWGGTVYEQYF
CDR3 DNA: TGTGCCAGCAGCTGGGGGGGTACGGTCTACGAGCAGTACTTC

clone size: NA
V gene: TRBV25-1
J gene: TRBJ1-2
D gene: NA
CDR3 protein: CASRGGWEGYTF
CDR3 DNA: TGTGCCAGCAGAGGGGGATGGGAGGGCTACACCTTC

clone size: NA
V gene: TRBV5-6
J gene: TRBJ2-7
D gene: NA
CDR3 protein: CASSLIWGGSYEQYF
CDR3 DNA: TGTGCCAGCAGCTTGATCTGGGGAGGTTCCTACGAGCAGTACTTC

clone size: once
V gene: TRBV29-1
J gene: TRBJ2-7
D gene: NA
CDR3 protein: CSVAGTHYEQYF
CDR3 DNA: TGCAGCGTTGCCGGGACACACTACGAGCAGTACTTC

clone size: NA
V gene: TRBV28
J gene: TRBJ2-4
D gene: TRBD2
CDR3 protein: CASSPVSSGRNIQYF
CDR3 DNA: TGTGCCAGCAGCCCCGTTTCTTCCGGGAGGAACATTCAGTACTTC

clone size: NA
V gene: TRBV7-2
J gene: TRBJ2-5
D gene: TRBD2
CDR3 protein: CASSSYSGREETQYF
CDR3 DNA: TGTGCCAGCAGCTCATATAGCGGGAGGGAAGAGACCCAGTACTTC

clone size: NA
V gene: TRBV19
J gene: TRBJ1-1
D gene: NA
CDR3 protein: CASSIRGANTEAFF
CDR3 DNA: TGTGCCAGTAGTATTCGGGGAGCGAACACTGAAGCTTTCTTT

clone size: NA
V gene: TRBV19
J gene: TRBJ2-4
D gene: NA
CDR3 protein: CASSIQGLAKNIQYF
CDR3 DNA: TGTGCCAGTAGTATCCAGGGACTAGCCAAAAACATTCAGTACTTC

clone size: NA
V gene: TRBV6-5
J gene: TRBJ1-3
D gene: NA
CDR3 protein: CATVRAGSGNTIYF
CDR3 DNA: TGTGCCACGGTCAGGGCCGGCTCTGGAAACACCATATATTTT

clone size: NA
V gene: TRBV6-6
J gene: TRBJ2-5
D gene: TRBD2
CDR3 protein: CASSYRRGAKETQYF
CDR3 DNA: TGTGCCAGCAGTTATCGGCGGGGGGCCAAAGAGACCCAGTACTTC

clone size: NA
V gene: TRBV18
J gene: TRBJ2-1
D gene: TRBD2
CDR3 protein: CASSPRLAGDPPYNEQFF
CDR3 DNA: TGTGCCAGCTCACCTAGACTAGCGGGAGACCCCCCCTACAATGAGCAGTTCTTC

clone size: NA
V gene: TRBV5-8
J gene: TRBJ2-4
D gene: TRBD2
CDR3 protein: CASSLRSSGRPGDIQYF
CDR3 DNA: TGTGCCAGCAGCTTGCGGTCTAGCGGGAGGCCCGGGGACATTCAGTACTTC

clone size: once
V gene: TRBV4-1
J gene: TRBJ2-5
D gene: NA
CDR3 protein: CASSQDSRWQGDRKTQYF
CDR3 DNA: TGCGCCAGCAGCCAAGATTCGCGCTGGCAGGGTGATCGGAAGACCCAGTACTTC

clone size: NA
V gene: TRBV4-3
J gene: TRBJ2-1
D gene: NA
CDR3 protein: CASSQERGSSYNEQFF
CDR3 DNA: TGCGCCAGCAGCCAAGAAAGGGGGAGCTCCTACAATGAGCAGTTCTTC

clone size: NA
V gene: TRBV6-6
J gene: TRBJ2-3
D gene: NA
CDR3 protein: CASTGGGAGTDTQYF
CDR3 DNA: TGTGCCAGCACCGGGGGTGGGGCGGGAACAGATACGCAGTATTTT

clone size: NA
V gene: TRBV15
J gene: TRBJ2-5
D gene: NA
CDR3 protein: CATSRVEETQYF
CDR3 DNA: TGTGCCACCAGCAGAGTAGAAGAGACCCAGTACTTC

clone size: NA
V gene: TRBV5-1
J gene: TRBJ2-7
D gene: NA
CDR3 protein: CASSRQPGDEQYF
CDR3 DNA: TGCGCCAGCAGCCGGCAGCCCGGGGACGAGCAGTACTTC

clone size: NA
V gene: TRBV5-1
J gene: TRBJ2-1
D gene: TRBD2
CDR3 protein: CASSGGTSGRPYTSYNEQFF
CDR3 DNA: TGCGCCAGCAGCGGGGGGACTAGCGGGAGGCCTTATACCTCCTACAATGAGCAGTTCTTC

clone size: NA
V gene: TRBV19
J gene: TRBJ2-2
D gene: TRBD1
CDR3 protein: CASSPGTVNTGELFF
CDR3 DNA: TGTGCCAGTAGTCCCGGGACAGTGAACACCGGGGAGCTGTTTTTT

clone size: NA
V gene: TRBV5-4
J gene: TRBJ1-1
D gene: NA
CDR3 protein: CASSPLRVGEAFF
CDR3 DNA: TGTGCCAGCAGCCCTTTGCGGGTAGGTGAAGCTTTCTTT

clone size: NA
V gene: TRBV7-9
J gene: TRBJ2-7
D gene: TRBD2
CDR3 protein: CASSLARGASGTYEQYF
CDR3 DNA: TGTGCCAGCAGCTTAGCGCGGGGGGCTAGCGGGACCTACGAGCAGTACTTC